This is a list of T cell receptor beta chains from one sample in a study of T cell repertoires in cytomegalovirus infection. TCRdb recomputed calls from the reads with MiXCR, one row per CDR3 protein. In the table there are fewer than 900,000 distinct CDR3 sequences, about 29% of which are singletons. No cognate antigen is known for these TCRs. The source material was cultured CD8+ T cells from PBMCs, sampled from culture after CMV antigen stimulation. These receptors all stem from a human donor in good health (CMV status not recorded). Some clones in this sample may be carry-over from other donors' samples. Each CDR3 is given with its conserved first and last residue. D genes are given only for firm matches. A clone size is listed for some rows: how often the clone was seen (once, few, many), or a class if it is expanded.

TRBJ1-1 | TRBV7-9 | . | few | TGTGCCAGCAGCTCCCAACAGGGAGGGTTAACTGAAGCTTTCTTT | CASSSQQGGLTEAFF
TRBJ1-1 | TRBV14 | . | . | TGTGCCAGCAGCCAAGGAGAGATGGGAGGTATGAACACTGAAGCTTTCTTT | CASSQGEMGGMNTEAFF
TRBJ1-1 | TRBV7-6 | TRBD1 | many | TGTGCCAGCAGCCAAGCAGGGGGCGAGGCGGCTGAAGCTTTCTTT | CASSQAGGEAAEAFF
TRBJ1-4 | TRBV6-1 | . | . | TGTGCCAGCACCACCCATTGGGGTGGGGGCCTGGGTGAAAAACTGTTTTTT | CASTTHWGGGLGEKLFF
TRBJ1-4 | TRBV7-9 | TRBD1 | . | TGTGCCAGCAGCTTAGTTGGACAGGACCGTAATGAAAAACTGTTTTTT | CASSLVGQDRNEKLFF
TRBJ2-5 | TRBV4-1 | . | few | TGCGCCAGCAGCCAAGGATCTATACCCCAAGAGACCCAGTACTTC | CASSQGSIPQETQYF
TRBJ2-2 | TRBV29-1 | . | . | TGCAGCGCCCCCAAGAACACCGGGGAGCTGTTTTTT | CSAPKNTGELFF
TRBJ1-6 | TRBV20-1 | . | . | TGCAGTGCTAGGCACAGGGAGGGCTCACCCCTCCACTTT | CSARHREGSPLHF
TRBJ2-3 | TRBV7-8 | . | few | TGTGCCAGCAGCTGGACGGGCCCCGCGGGAGATACGCAGTATTTT | CASSWTGPAGDTQYF
TRBJ1-5 | TRBV19 | TRBD1 | . | TGTGCCAGTACCCCTGGAGGGACAGGGCGAGCAGAGCCCCAGCATTTT | CASTPGGTGRAEPQHF
TRBJ1-5 | TRBV12-3/TRBV12-4 | . | . | TGTGCCAGCAGTTCCAACAGCGATCAGCCCCAGCATTTT | CASSSNSDQPQHF
TRBJ2-1 | TRBV27 | TRBD1 | . | TGTGCCAGCAGTACTCGACAGGGGGAATCAAATGAGCAGTTCTTC | CASSTRQGESNEQFF
TRBJ2-3 | TRBV7-6 | TRBD2 | many | TGTGCCAGCAGCTTAGGCGGGGGGGACACAGATACGCAGTATTTT | CASSLGGGDTDTQYF
TRBJ1-6 | TRBV9 | . | . | TGTGCCAGCAGCCACCAGGGTGGTAATTCACCCCTCCACTTT | CASSHQGGNSPLHF
TRBJ1-2 | TRBV6-6 | . | few | TGTGCCAGCAGTACGGTGGGAGGGGACGGCTACACCTTC | CASSTVGGDGYTF
TRBJ2-7 | TRBV2 | TRBD1 | . | TGTGCCAGCAGAAAACCGGGACAGTCCTACGAGCAGTACTTC | CASRKPGQSYEQYF
TRBJ2-1 | TRBV12-3/TRBV12-4 | TRBD2 | . | TGTGCCAGCAATTTAGCGGGGGGGGATGAGCAGTTCTTC | CASNLAGGDEQFF
TRBJ2-1 | TRBV6-1 | . | . | TGTGCCAGCAGTGAGCTACTCGTTCTCGAGACTGAGCAGTTCTTC | CASSELLVLETEQFF
TRBJ1-4 | TRBV5-5 | TRBD1 | many | TGTGCCAGCAGCTTGAACCCCGGGACAGGAAATGAAAAACTGTTTTTT | CASSLNPGTGNEKLFF
TRBJ1-6 | TRBV27 | . | . | TGTGCCAGCAGTTTAGGGTCCGGAGGCGGTTCACCCCTCCACTTT | CASSLGSGGGSPLHF
TRBJ2-1 | TRBV19 | . | few | TGTGCCAGTAGTCCGAGTCGTGGGGCCCAGCAGTTCTTC | CASSPSRGAQQFF
TRBJ1-2 | TRBV6-6 | TRBD1 | . | TGTGCCAGCACCTCTAACAGGGGGGGGGCAAACTATGGCTACACCTTC | CASTSNRGGANYGYTF
TRBJ2-3 | TRBV29-1 | . | . | TGCAGCGTTGAAGATACGGTAGAAGTGTTAGATACGCAGTATTTT | CSVEDTVEVLDTQYF
TRBJ2-2 | TRBV6-5 | TRBD1 | many | TGTGCCAGCAGTTCCTATGCCGGGACAGGGGAGCCCGGGGAGCTGTTTTTT | CASSSYAGTGEPGELFF
TRBJ2-5 | TRBV11-2 | TRBD1 | . | TGTGCCAGCAGCTTCTCTGGGACAGTACAAGAGACCCAGTACTTC | CASSFSGTVQETQYF
TRBJ1-4 | TRBV28 | TRBD1 | . | TGTGCCAGCACCGATCACAGGGGTCTTCAGGAAAAACTGTTTTTT | CASTDHRGLQEKLFF
TRBJ1-5 | TRBV15 | . | . | TGTGCCACCAGCAGAGATAGGCAGGTTCTCAATCAGCCCCAGCATTTT | CATSRDRQVLNQPQHF
TRBJ1-5 | TRBV7-9 | . | many | TGTGCCAGCAGCTTACAGGGGTATCAGCCCCAGCATTTT | CASSLQGYQPQHF
TRBJ1-4 | TRBV29-1 | . | . | TGCAGCGTTCACCTTACAACTAATGAAAAACTGTTTTTT | CSVHLTTNEKLFF
TRBJ2-2 | TRBV7-2 | . | . | TGTGCCAGCAGCCTCTTAGGGGGGGGCGTCACCGGGGAGCTGTTTTTT | CASSLLGGGVTGELFF
TRBJ1-4 | TRBV12-3/TRBV12-4 | TRBD1 | . | TGTGCCAGCAGAAAAGGACAGGGATGGGAAAAACTGTTTTTT | CASRKGQGWEKLFF
TRBJ1-5 | TRBV7-2 | . | many | TGTGCCAGCAGCCCTATCCTCGGGTCCAATCAGCCCCAGCATTTT | CASSPILGSNQPQHF
TRBJ2-3 | TRBV5-5 | . | few | TGTGCCAGCAGCCCCCCGGCGGGCCCTAATCCCACAGATACGCAGTATTTT | CASSPPAGPNPTDTQYF
TRBJ1-1 | TRBV7-8 | TRBD1 | many | TGTGCCAGCAGGTCAGGGGGCACCACTGAAGCTTTCTTT | CASRSGGTTEAFF
TRBJ2-3 | TRBV7-9 | . | many | TGTGCCAGCAGCTTGGGAGCCTGGGATTCGGCGGCAGATACGCAGTATTTT | CASSLGAWDSAADTQYF
TRBJ1-1 | TRBV10-3 | TRBD1 | . | TGTGCCATCAGTGAGAAACAGGGGTACACTGAAGCTTTCTTT | CAISEKQGYTEAFF
TRBJ2-2 | TRBV7-6 | TRBD1 | . | TGTGCCAGCAGCCGCACCGGACAGGGGGCAACCGGGGAGCTGTTTTTT | CASSRTGQGATGELFF
TRBJ1-3 | TRBV6-5 | . | . | TGTGCCAGCAGTTACTCCGGCCCCTCTGGAAACACCATATATTTT | CASSYSGPSGNTIYF
TRBJ2-1 | TRBV5-6 | TRBD1 | many | TGTGCCAGCAGCTCTGGACAGGGCAATGAGCAGTTCTTC | CASSSGQGNEQFF
TRBJ1-2 | TRBV2 | TRBD1 | . | TGTGCCACTTGGACAGGGCCGCTCTACTATGGCTACACCTTC | CATWTGPLYYGYTF
TRBJ1-6 | TRBV7-6 | . | . | TGTGCCAGCAGCCGCCTCCAGACCGCGGAGTCACCCCTCCACTTT | CASSRLQTAESPLHF
TRBJ2-2 | TRBV7-8 | . | many | TGTGCCAGCAGCTCGGACTCCGCCGGGGAGCTGTTTTTT | CASSSDSAGELFF
TRBJ2-5 | TRBV11-1 | . | . | TGTGCCAGCAGCTTAGGGACAGTAGCCGACGAGGAGACCCAGTACTTC | CASSLGTVADEETQYF
TRBJ2-3 | TRBV7-7 | TRBD2 | few | TGTGCTAGCAGCTTATACGGGGGGGGCACAGATACGCAGTATTTT | CASSLYGGGTDTQYF
TRBJ1-5 | TRBV6-1 | . | . | TGTGCCAGCAGTTATTTTACAGGTTTAAGCAATCAGCCCCAGCATTTT | CASSYFTGLSNQPQHF
TRBJ1-2 | TRBV7-8 | . | . | TGTGCCAGCACCCGACAGGTTGGTGGCTACACCTTC | CASTRQVGGYTF
TRBJ2-7 | TRBV27 | TRBD2 | few | TGTGCCAGCCGGCCTCTAGCGGGGGGCCTCTTATACGAGCAGTACTTC | CASRPLAGGLLYEQYF